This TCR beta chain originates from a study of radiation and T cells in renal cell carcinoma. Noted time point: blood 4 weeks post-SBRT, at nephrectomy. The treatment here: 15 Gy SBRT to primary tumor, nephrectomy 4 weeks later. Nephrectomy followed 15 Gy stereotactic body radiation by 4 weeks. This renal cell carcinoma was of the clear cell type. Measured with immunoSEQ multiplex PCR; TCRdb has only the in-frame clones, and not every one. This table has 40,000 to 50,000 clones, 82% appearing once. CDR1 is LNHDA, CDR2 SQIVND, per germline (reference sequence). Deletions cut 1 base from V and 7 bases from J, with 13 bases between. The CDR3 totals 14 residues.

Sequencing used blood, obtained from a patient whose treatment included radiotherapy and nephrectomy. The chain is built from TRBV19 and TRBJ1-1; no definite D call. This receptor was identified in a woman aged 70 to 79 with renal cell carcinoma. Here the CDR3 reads CASSIAGANYEAFF. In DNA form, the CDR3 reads TGTGCCAGTAGTATAGCAGGCGCAAACTATGAAGCTTTCTTT.